This TCR beta chain was captured in a study of cytotoxic CD8 clonotypes in ibrutinib-treated CLL. Study as a whole: Investigators reported some 24 partial and 2 complete responses; after median roughly 70 months, 14 patients remained remitted and 12 progressed.

Of note for this clone: Its cognate antigen is unknown.

Study results and caveats: For progressing versus sustained-remission patients, sampling times were not the same.

The CDR3 runs 14 residues. CDR1 and CDR2 from the germline V gene are LNHDA and SQIVND (reference sequence). Deletions cut 7 bases from V and 2 bases from J, with 12 bases between. Targeted sequencing depth ranged from 1 in 200,000 to 1 in 1 million T cells. Sequenced by immunoSEQ multiplex PCR; TCRdb stores in-frame clones only, minus some. The top ten clones hold under 50% of a sample with 20,000 to 25,000 clones, more than 65% of them seen once. Material: PBMCs, obtained after 12 months of ibrutinib treatment. This chain connects TRBV19 to TRBJ1-5; D may be TRBD1 (5 bases). The receptor comes from a human donor with chronic lymphocytic leukemia. The CDR3 here is CASNGGWGNQPQHF. CDR3 nucleotide sequence: TGTGCCAGTAACGGGGGGTGGGGCAATCAGCCCCAGCATTTT. Full variable domain (remainder filled in from reference TRBV19 and TRBJ1-5): DGGITQSPKYLFRKEGQNVTLSCEQNLNHDAMYWYRQDPGQGLRLIYYSQIVNDFQKGDIAEGYSVSREKKESFPLTVTSAQKNPTAFYLCASNGGWGNQPQHFGDGTRLSIL.